A single TCR beta chain is shown here with its context. As yet, its antigen is unknown. Just one base apart from a much larger clone, this may be a read error. Germline-derived CDR1 and CDR2 are DFQATT and SNEGSKA (reference sequence). This CDR3 spans 12 amino acids. This sample is drawn from a study of CD8 T cells in ankylosing spondylitis. The study, taken as a whole, reports: Prior work had noted some motif variants in reactive arthritis blood and synovial fluid.

In TCRdb, the 5' RACE reads were re-called with MiXCR into one record per CDR3 protein. The table includes about 240,000 distinct CDR3 sequences, approximately 9% detected once. The source of this sequence is a male donor with ankylosing spondylitis or in good health (not recorded which). The sample taken for sequencing was blood, either unsorted or a sorted T cell fraction (not recorded which). This sequence joins TRBV20-1 and TRBJ2-7; tentative D call: TRBD1 (6 bases). CDR3 residues: CSDRNRAYEQYF. For the CDR3, the DNA is TGCAGTGATAGAAACAGGGCCTACGAGCAGTACTTC.